Each of the 30 T cell receptor beta chains below was sequenced from the same sample in a study of cytomegalovirus exposure and HLA in healthy donors. A multiplex PCR was run with 60 Vbeta primers and 13 Jbeta primers. Assay used: immunoSEQ multiplex PCR; TCRdb lists only in-frame clones, some missing. Here the sample spans 150,000 to 200,000 clones, around 75% being singletons. The specimen was PBMCs. The receptor source for this set is a male donor in good health and CMV-seronegative.

In this sample, this clone turned up a few times. The chain employs TRBV28 and TRBJ2-7, with TRBD1 matching 10 bases. V was clipped by 4 bases and J by 7 bases; unmatched bases: 13. Germline V gene sequence: CDR1 MDHEN, CDR2 SYDVKM. The CDR3 sequence is 16 residues long. CDR3 DNA sequence: TGTGCCAGCAGTTCCCCCGGGACAGGGGACCTGGGGGAGCAGTACTTC. Its protein is CASSSPGTGDLGEQYF.

This clone showed up just a few times. The rearrangement links TRBV7-9 to TRBJ1-1; no clear D. CDR3 length equals 15 residues. Germline V lookup: CDR1 SEHNR, CDR2 FQNEAQ (reference sequence). Trimming cost V 5 bases and J 3 bases, with 16 bases left between them. CDR3 sequence: CASSPGRGWDTEAFF. CDR3 DNA sequence: TGTGCCAGCAGCCCCGGGCGGGGATGGGACACTGAAGCTTTCTTT.

The chain links TRBV7-3 to TRBJ2-2; D not certain. V dropped 1 base and J dropped 7 bases, with 7 bases sitting between them. Germline values: CDR1 SGHTA, CDR2 FQGTGA. This CDR3 spans 13 amino acids. CDR3 DNA: TGTGCCAGCAGCTTAAAGCCTAACGGGGAGCTGTTTTTT. This translates into CASSLKPNGELFF.

This clone was seen a few times. V gene TRBV28 combines with J gene TRBJ1-1, with 7 nucleotides matching TRBD1. The CDR3 length is 13 residues. Germline assignment: CDR1 MDHEN and CDR2 SYDVKM. Trimming removed 5 bases from V and 8 bases from J; junction bases left unmatched: 8. CDR3: CASSTQTGYEAFF. Here the CDR3 DNA reads TGTGCCAGCAGTACCCAGACAGGGTACGAAGCTTTCTTT.

This clone was seen a handful of times. The rearrangement joins TRBV11-2 to TRBJ2-7, with 7 bases that match TRBD2. The CDR3 is 13 amino acids. J was trimmed by 6 bases and V by 4 bases; bases with no gene match: 6. Germline V gene sequence: CDR1 SGHAT, CDR2 FQNNGV. CDR3 sequence reads: CASSSTGRGEQYF. CDR3 DNA: TGTGCCAGCAGCTCCACTGGGAGGGGCGAGCAGTACTTC.

The chain combines TRBV5-1 with TRBJ2-1; D is ambiguous. V shed 0 bases and J shed 8 bases, with 9 bases lying between them. The CDR3 has 13 residues. CDR1 is SGHRS, CDR2 YFSETQ, per germline. The CDR3 nucleotides are TGCGCCAGCAGCTTGGGAGTTGAGGATGAGCAGTTCTTC. This codes for CASSLGVEDEQFF.

Of note for this clone: One end of the junction varies from germline; a read error may be responsible. This sequence joins TRBV7-7 and TRBJ1-4; 10 positions match TRBD1. Looked up from germline, CDR1 is SSHAT and CDR2 is FNYEAQ (reference sequence). This CDR3 contains 14 residues. Here the CDR3 reads CASSAGTGAEKLFF. CDR3 DNA: TGTGCTAGCAGCGCAGGGACAGGGGCCGAAAAACTGTTTTTT.

The chain has TRBV29-1 and TRBJ1-4; a possible D gene is TRBD1 (5 bases). The CDR3 runs 11 residues. Trimming pared 3 bases from V and 7 bases from J, leaving 6 bases between. Germline V gives CDR1 SQVTM, CDR2 ANQGSEA. CDR3 amino acids: CSVDQGEKLFF. In DNA, the CDR3 is TGCAGCGTTGACCAGGGTGAAAAACTGTTTTTT. Filled out from reference TRBV29-1 and TRBJ1-4, the complete variable domain reads SAVISQKPSRDICQRGTSLTIQCQVDSQVTMMFWYRQQPGQSLTLIATANQGSEATYESGFVIDKFPISRPNLTFSTLTVSNMSPEDSSIYLCSVDQGEKLFFGSGTQLSVL.

To note about this clone: Sequence at one end of the junction differs from germline and may be a read error. The rearrangement links TRBV7-9 to TRBJ1-5, with 10 nucleotides matching TRBD1. The CDR3 extends over 16 amino acids. The germline V gene has CDR1 SEHNR and CDR2 FQNEAQ (reference sequence). The DNA for the CDR3 is TGTTCCAGCAGTTCACCGGGGACAGGGGGCAATCAGCCCCAGCATTTT. Translating it yields CSSSSPGTGGNQPQHF.

V gene TRBV5-6 combines with J gene TRBJ1-2, with 12 bases that match TRBD1. The CDR3 totals 14 residues. The V and J ends lost 4 bases and 5 bases, in that order; junction bases with no gene match: 3. Germline loops: CDR1 SGHDT, CDR2 YYEEEE. In DNA form, the CDR3 reads TGTGCCAGCAGCCCGGGACAGGGGGCGTATGGCTACACCTTC. Its protein is CASSPGQGAYGYTF.

The CDR3 loop reads CASSRRGRLTEAFF. CDR3 sequence (DNA): TGTGCCAGCAGTCGCAGGGGGCGACTCACTGAAGCTTTCTTT. V gene TRBV28 combines with J gene TRBJ1-1; 8 bases fit TRBD1. The CDR3 has 14 residues. The germline V gene has CDR1 MDHEN and CDR2 SYDVKM. With 5 bases clipped from V and 4 bases from J, the junction kept 6 bases outside the gene matches.

The V and J genes are TRBV7-9 and TRBJ2-1; 12 nucleotides agree with TRBD2. CDR3 size: 16 residues. CDR1 SEHNR and CDR2 FQNEAQ come from the germline V gene (reference sequence). J was trimmed by 9 bases and V by 3 bases; bases with no gene match: 9. CDR3 protein: CASSFNLAGGQTEQFF. In nucleotides, the CDR3 is TGTGCCAGCAGCTTTAACCTAGCGGGAGGGCAGACTGAGCAGTTCTTC.

The CDR3 region is CAWSVGLGGTQYF. The CDR3 coding sequence is TGTGCCTGGAGTGTAGGCCTCGGGGGGACCCAGTACTTC. V is TRBV30 and J is TRBJ2-5; the D gene is possibly TRBD2 (6 bases). Germline assignment: CDR1 GTSNPN and CDR2 SVGIG (reference sequence). There are 13 residues in the CDR3. The V end was cut by 0 bases, the J end by 7 bases, with 12 bases between.

This chain uses TRBV28 with TRBJ2-1; D perhaps matches TRBD2 (5 bases). The CDR3 is 16 amino acids. CDR1 is MDHEN and CDR2 is SYDVKM in the germline V gene. With 1 base removed from V and 2 bases from J, the gap between germline ends came to 12 bases. The CDR3 loop is CASSLLSGRPYNEQFF. The CDR3 DNA reads as TGTGCCAGCAGTTTATTAAGCGGTCGGCCCTACAATGAGCAGTTCTTC.

The chain combines TRBV28 with TRBJ1-6; TRBD1 is a possible D gene (5 bases). There are 17 residues in the CDR3. The germline V gene has CDR1 MDHEN and CDR2 SYDVKM. Between the trimmed V and J ends, which lost 7 bases and 5 bases, there was a span of 21 bases. The CDR3 loop is CASTPSGGWGNNSPLHF. The DNA for the CDR3 is TGTGCCAGCACCCCCTCGGGGGGTTGGGGTAATAATTCACCCCTCCACTTT.

The rearrangement uses TRBV7-6 and TRBJ1-6, with D perhaps TRBD1 (5 bases). V lost 1 base and J lost 6, with 22 bases in between. This CDR3 has 19 amino acids. CDR1 and CDR2 (germline): SGHVS, FNYEAQ. The CDR3 sequence: CASSLEVRVTDRGNSPLHF. In DNA form, the CDR3 reads TGTGCCAGCAGCTTAGAGGTCAGGGTCACAGATAGAGGTAATTCACCCCTCCACTTT. Using reference TRBV7-6 and TRBJ1-6 for the parts outside the CDR3, the full variable domain is GAGVSQSPRYKVTKRGQDVALRCDPISGHVSLYWYRQALGQGPEFLTYFNYEAQQDKSGLPNDRFSAERPEGSISTLTIQRTEQRDSAMYRCASSLEVRVTDRGNSPLHFGNGTRLTVT.

The chain recombines TRBV5-8 with TRBJ2-1; D is unclear. There are 15 residues in the CDR3. The germline V gene encodes CDR1 SGHTS and CDR2 YDEGEE. V gave up 0 bases and J gave up 0 bases, with 7 bases separating them. Here the CDR3 reads CASSLGLSSYNEQFF. CDR3 bases: TGTGCCAGCAGCTTGGGCCTAAGCTCCTACAATGAGCAGTTCTTC.

The chain employs TRBV9 and TRBJ1-6; 7 nucleotides agree with TRBD1. Germline lookup yields CDR1 SGDLS and CDR2 YYNGEE. V trimming: 1 base; J trimming: 8 bases; junction bases outside the gene matches: 15. The CDR3 runs to 18 residues. The CDR3 sequence is CASSVFPGGHVPYSPLHF. The CDR3 DNA sequence: TGTGCCAGCAGCGTATTCCCAGGGGGACATGTTCCCTATTCACCCCTCCACTTT.

The chain links TRBV15 to TRBJ2-7; perhaps TRBD1 as D (6 bases). Germline V CDR1 and CDR2: LNHNV, YYDKDF (reference sequence). The CDR3 has 15 amino acids. The V gene lost 0 bases and the J gene lost 4 bases, with 13 bases spanning the gap. CDR3 nucleotides: TGTGCCACCAGCAGAGATCAGACAGGCTCTTACGAGCAGTACTTC. Encoded protein: CATSRDQTGSYEQYF. Complete variable domain (other parts from reference TRBV15 and TRBJ2-7): DAMVIQNPRYQVTQFGKPVTLSCSQTLNHNVMYWYQQKSSQAPKLLFHYYDKDFNNEADTPDNFQSRRPNTSFCFLDIRSPGLGDTAMYLCATSRDQTGSYEQYFGPGTRLTVT.

The rearrangement joins TRBV19 to TRBJ1-1; D perhaps matches TRBD1 (5 bases). Germline values: CDR1 LNHDA, CDR2 SQIVND (reference sequence). V was trimmed by 1 base and J by 1 base, leaving 10 bases between them. The CDR3 covers 15 residues. CDR3 loop: CASSIVAGKNTEAFF. The CDR3 nucleotides read TGTGCCAGTAGTATAGTCGCAGGGAAGAACACTGAAGCTTTCTTT.

The CDR3 loop is CASSLASPNFYNEQFF. Here the CDR3 DNA reads TGTGCCAGCAGCTTAGCTAGTCCCAACTTTTACAATGAGCAGTTCTTC. The chain combines TRBV7-9 with TRBJ2-1; D gene uncertain. This CDR3 region has 16 residues. V gave up 0 bases and J gave up 4 bases, with 13 bases separating them. Germline CDR1 and CDR2: SEHNR and FQNEAQ (reference sequence).

The chain joins TRBV4-1 to TRBJ2-6; D ambiguous. The CDR3 contains 15 residues. With 4 bases removed from V and 2 bases from J, the gap between germline ends came to 9 bases. The germline V gene encodes CDR1 MGHRA and CDR2 YSYEKL. The CDR3 DNA reads as TGCGCCAGCAGCCGTCCCGGTACTGGGGCCAACGTCCTGACTTTC. It yields the protein CASSRPGTGANVLTF.

On this clone itself: One junction end does not reproduce the germline sequence, and a read error may be involved. The genes are TRBV7-9 and TRBJ2-3; D call uncertain. Germline CDR1 and CDR2: SEHNR and FQNEAQ (reference sequence). The CDR3 is 11 residues long. The DNA of the CDR3 is TGTTCCAGCAGCTTCGGGGATACGCAGTATTTT. Translating gives CSSSFGDTQYF.

The rearrangement uses TRBV9 and TRBJ2-2; 8 positions agree with TRBD1. J was trimmed by 2 bases and V by 5 bases; bases with no gene match: 8. Germline V lookup: CDR1 SGDLS, CDR2 YYNGEE. The CDR3 has 16 residues. The CDR3 DNA reads as TGTGCCAGCAGACCGCGGGCAGGGGGCAACACCGGGGAGCTGTTTTTT. Translated: CASRPRAGGNTGELFF.

The chain uses TRBV6-5 and TRBJ2-2, with TRBD1 matching 7 bases. V trimming: 4 bases; J trimming: 2 bases; junction bases outside the gene matches: 4. Germline assignment: CDR1 MNHEY and CDR2 SVGAGI. This CDR3 contains 15 residues. CDR3 in DNA: TGTGCCAGCAGTTTAGGGACAGCAAACACCGGGGAGCTGTTTTTT. Translated, it gives CASSLGTANTGELFF.

V gene TRBV7-9 combines with J gene TRBJ2-5; 9 bases align to TRBD1. The CDR3 sequence is 15 residues long. The V segment lost 5 bases and the J segment 4 bases; nucleotides outside the gene matches: 8. CDR1 and CDR2 from the germline V gene are SEHNR and FQNEAQ (reference sequence). CDR3 nucleotide sequence: TGTGCCAGCAGCGTTGGACAGGGGATTTCAGAGACCCAGTACTTC. The encoded protein is CASSVGQGISETQYF.

This chain joins TRBV29-1 and TRBJ2-2, with 12 bases aligning to TRBD2. The germline CDR1 and CDR2 sequences are SQVTM and ANQGSEA. Germline trimming cut 0 bases from V and 4 bases from J; bases unmatched to any gene: 6. CDR3 length equals 17 residues. The CDR3 sequence: CSVEDPSGGAFTGELFF. The CDR3 DNA follows: TGCAGCGTTGAAGATCCTAGCGGGGGGGCCTTCACCGGGGAGCTGTTTTTT.

The chain uses TRBV5-1 and TRBJ2-2; 7 bases are shared with TRBD1. The CDR3 has 20 residues. Germline V lookup: CDR1 SGHRS, CDR2 YFSETQ. V lost 0 bases and J lost 0; bases outside the gene matches: 14. CDR3 sequence (DNA): TGCGCCAGCAGCTTGGCCCGGACAGGCCTGCCGCCGGCGAACACCGGGGAGCTGTTTTTT. Residues: CASSLARTGLPPANTGELFF. The full variable domain, with the rest looked up from reference TRBV5-1 and TRBJ2-2, is KAGVTQTPRYLIKTRGQQVTLSCSPISGHRSVSWYQQTPGQGLQFLFEYFSETQRNKGNFPGRFSGRQFSNSRSEMNVSTLELGDSALYLCASSLARTGLPPANTGELFFGEGSRLTVL.

This clone came up a few times. The chain uses TRBV4-1 and TRBJ2-2; perhaps TRBD1 as D (7 bases). The CDR3 is 15 residues long. Trimming stripped 5 bases from V and 2 bases from J, with 12 bases between. From germline, CDR1 is MGHRA and CDR2 YSYEKL. CDR3 sequence reads: CASSGGTDNTGELFF. In DNA form, the CDR3 reads TGCGCCAGCAGCGGCGGGACAGATAACACCGGGGAGCTGTTTTTT.

This chain links TRBV19 with TRBJ1-5, with 8 bases lining up with TRBD1. From germline, CDR1 is LNHDA and CDR2 SQIVND (reference sequence). This CDR3 spans 14 amino acids. V was pared by 4 bases and J by 4 bases, with 3 bases of the junction left unmatched. DNA for the CDR3: TGTGCCAGTAGTACCCAGGGGGCTAATCAGCCCCAGCATTTT. It codes for CASSTQGANQPQHF.